The 20 T cell receptor beta chains below were found in one sample sequenced in a study of Graves' ophthalmopathy and Graves' hyperthyroidism. TCR beta CDR3 regions were amplified from RNA transcripts. HTBI-primed first-round RT-PCR preceded second-round multiplex PCR. TCRdb analysed the multiplex PCR reads with MiXCR anew, one entry per CDR3 protein. The table includes about 740,000 distinct CDR3 sequences, around 40% detected once. Source material: peripheral blood. These TCRs come from an adult man with Graves' ophthalmopathy.

This clonotype was seen a single time. A much larger clonotype is one base distant, so this may be a read error. The chain uses TRBV11-2 and TRBJ2-5; D ambiguous. V shed 1 base and J shed 4 bases, with 10 bases lying between them. CDR1 SGHAT and CDR2 FQNNGV come from the germline V gene. This CDR3 is built from 14 residues. The CDR3 spells CASSLAAWRETQYF. CDR3 nucleotides: TGTGCCAGCAGCTTAGCAGCGTGGCGAGAGACCCAGTACTTC.

In this sample, this clonotype turned up a few times. The J gene is TRBJ1-5, the V gene TRBV2; maybe TRBD1 (5 bases). V dropped 5 bases and J dropped 6 bases, with 23 bases sitting between them. This CDR3 has 17 residues. Germline assignment: CDR1 SNHLY and CDR2 FYNNEI. The CDR3 DNA reads as TGTGCCAGCAGTTTTGTCTCGGGGCCCGCTTTGAGTCAGCCCCAGCATTTT. This gives the protein CASSFVSGPALSQPQHF.

This clonotype was seen at least ten times. The CDR3 protein is CSVGTVNTEAFF. CDR3 DNA: TGCAGCGTTGGGACTGTCAACACTGAAGCTTTCTTT. This chain joins TRBV20-1 and TRBJ1-1; a possible D gene is TRBD1 (5 bases). Germline V lookup: CDR1 DFQATT, CDR2 SNEGSKA (reference sequence). This CDR3 comprises 12 residues.

The V gene is TRBV20-1, the J gene TRBJ1-1; tentatively, D is TRBD1 (5 bases). In germline, CDR1 is DFQATT, CDR2 SNEGSKA (reference sequence). The CDR3 spans 13 residues. V shed 1 base and J shed 6 bases, with 12 bases lying between them. CDR3 residues: CSARGGGGSEAFF. The CDR3 coding sequence is TGCAGTGCTAGAGGTGGGGGGGGATCTGAAGCTTTCTTT.

This clonotype occurred a few times. The chain couples TRBV19 to TRBJ1-1, with unresolved D. The CDR3 extends over 13 amino acids. Germline V gene lookup returns CDR1 LNHDA and CDR2 SQIVND (reference sequence). Trimming shortened V by 2 bases and J by 2 bases, and 6 bases separated the two germline ends. CDR3 protein: CASSINTNTEAFF. The CDR3 DNA follows: TGTGCCAGTAGTATAAATACTAACACTGAAGCTTTCTTT.

The sample holds a few counts of this clonotype. The genes are TRBV2 and TRBJ2-7; 8 bases map to TRBD2. The CDR3 has 14 residues. Germline CDR1 SNHLY, CDR2 FYNNEI. Losses at the gene ends were 10 bases for V and 5 bases for J; bases not matched to a gene: 13. CDR3: CATKKAGGLHEQYF. The DNA of the CDR3 is TGTGCCACCAAGAAGGCGGGGGGTCTACACGAGCAGTACTTC.

This sequence joins TRBV19 and TRBJ2-2; the D gene could be TRBD1 or TRBD2 (7 bases each). Germline V gene lookup returns CDR1 LNHDA and CDR2 SQIVND (reference sequence). The CDR3 extends over 14 amino acids. The germline V and J ends were trimmed by 6 bases and 3 bases, with 11 bases remaining between them. The CDR3 protein is CASSQGGDTGELFF. CDR3 sequence (DNA): TGTGCCAGTAGCCAGGGGGGGGACACCGGGGAGCTGTTTTTT.

This clonotype was detected many times. The CDR3 is CAISESSGRTEAFF. The CDR3 nucleotides read TGTGCCATCAGTGAGTCGTCAGGGAGGACTGAAGCTTTCTTT. This sequence joins TRBV10-3 and TRBJ1-1; a weak D match, TRBD1 (5 bases). The germline V gene has CDR1 ENHRY and CDR2 SYGVKD. Trimming cost V 0 bases and J 5 bases, with 10 bases left between them. CDR3 length: 14 residues.

V gene TRBV29-1 combines with J gene TRBJ2-4, with 9 bases lining up with TRBD1. J was trimmed by 12 bases and V by 4 bases; bases with no gene match: 16. The germline V gene has CDR1 SQVTM and CDR2 ANQGSEA. This CDR3 has 15 amino acids. Written as DNA, the CDR3 is TGCAGCGTTGTAGAGACCGGAGGGACAGGGAGTAATCAGTACTTC. Translating it yields CSVVETGGTGSNQYF.

This clonotype was picked up many times. This may come from a read error, since a much larger clone is one base off. The chain joins TRBV7-9 to TRBJ1-1; 7 positions match TRBD1. Per germline, CDR1 SEHNR and CDR2 FQNEAQ (reference sequence). This CDR3 region has 13 residues. Trimming removed 3 bases from V and 4 bases from J; junction bases left unmatched: 2. CDR3 nucleotides: TGTGCCAGCAGCTTGACAGGGACCACTGAAGCTTTCTTT. It codes for CASSLTGTTEAFF.

This clonotype was detected ten times or more. This rearrangement joins TRBV10-3 to TRBJ1-1; TRBD1 agrees at 7 bases. With 4 bases clipped from V and 6 bases from J, the junction kept 8 bases outside the gene matches. CDR3 length: 14 amino acids. Germline V gives CDR1 ENHRY, CDR2 SYGVKD. The CDR3 nucleotides are TGTGCCATCAGTGGGGACAGCCGAGACTCTGAAGCTTTCTTT. Translated, it gives CAISGDSRDSEAFF.

This chain links TRBV5-6 with TRBJ2-2; the D gene is possibly TRBD2 (6 bases). Trimming took 1 base from V and 2 from J, leaving 9 bases between them. Germline loops: CDR1 SGHDT, CDR2 YYEEEE. The CDR3 has 15 residues. The CDR3 protein is CASSLKGLNTGELFF. The CDR3 region has the DNA TGTGCCAGCAGCTTGAAGGGACTCAACACCGGGGAGCTGTTTTTT.

This clonotype was picked up many times. The chain combines TRBV5-4 with TRBJ1-1; 7 nucleotides match TRBD1. The CDR3 has 16 residues. The germline CDR1 and CDR2 sequences are SGHNT and YYREEE (reference sequence). The trim removed 0 bases at V and 0 bases at J, leaving 5 bases unmatched. CDR3 sequence reads: CASSLGGGAMNTEAFF. The CDR3 region has the DNA TGTGCCAGCAGCTTGGGAGGGGGCGCGATGAACACTGAAGCTTTCTTT.

This clonotype was recorded once. The chain has TRBV11-3 and TRBJ2-2; a possible D gene is TRBD2 (7 bases). Trimming cost V 0 bases and J 5 bases, with 13 bases left between them. Germline assignment: CDR1 SGHNT and CDR2 YENEEA. The CDR3 is 16 amino acids. CDR3 nucleotide sequence: TGTGCCAGCAGCTTAGATCTACAGGGAGGGACCGGGGAGCTGTTTTTT. It codes for CASSLDLQGGTGELFF.

This clonotype was recorded many times. V gene TRBV29-1 combines with J gene TRBJ1-1; D is unresolved. The germline V gene encodes CDR1 SQVTM and CDR2 ANQGSEA. Trimming removed 3 bases at V and 7 bases at J, with 9 bases between. This CDR3 has 11 residues. This CDR3 reads CSVESSGEAFF. DNA of the CDR3: TGCAGCGTTGAGTCTTCGGGTGAAGCTTTCTTT. Supplemented by reference TRBV29-1 and TRBJ1-1, the full variable domain reads SAVISQKPSRDICQRGTSLTIQCQVDSQVTMMFWYRQQPGQSLTLIATANQGSEATYESGFVIDKFPISRPNLTFSTLTVSNMSPEDSSIYLCSVESSGEAFFGQGTRLTVV.

Note on this clonotype: One junction end disagrees with the germline gene, perhaps due to a read error. The CDR3 spells CASSVRDNQMNTEAFF. Written as DNA, the CDR3 is TGCGCCAGCAGCGTCCGGGACAACCAAATGAACACTGAAGCTTTCTTT. This rearrangement joins TRBV5-4 to TRBJ1-1, with D perhaps TRBD1 (6 bases). The CDR3 consists of 16 residues. Germline V gene sequence: CDR1 SGHNT, CDR2 YYREEE (reference sequence).

This chain uses TRBV15 with TRBJ1-6; D perhaps matches TRBD1 (5 bases). CDR1 and CDR2 (germline): LNHNV, YYDKDF (reference sequence). Trimming left V 4 bases short and J 9 bases short, with 13 bases between. The CDR3 has 14 amino acids. The CDR3 DNA follows: TGTGCCACCAGCATGCAGGGACCAGGTTCACCCCTCCACTTT. Encoded protein: CATSMQGPGSPLHF.

J is TRBJ2-6 and V is TRBV10-2; D gene ambiguous. The CDR3 sequence is 15 residues long. V was trimmed by 8 bases and J by 1 base, leaving 12 bases between them. Germline V gene lookup returns CDR1 WSHSY and CDR2 SAAADI. The CDR3 region has the DNA TGCGCCAGCTCACCAAATTGGTCTGGGGCCAACGTCCTGACTTTC. As protein: CASSPNWSGANVLTF.

This clonotype was seen just once. A junction end diverges from the germline sequence, so it may reflect a read error. The gene calls are TRBV7-3 and TRBJ1-1; D not certain. This CDR3 has 13 amino acids. CDR1 is SGHTA, CDR2 FQGTGA, per germline. The CDR3 DNA is TGTGCCAGCAGCTTAAGCCGGAACACTGAAGCTCTCTTT. Protein sequence: CASSLSRNTEALF.

This clonotype was counted a few times. This chain uses TRBV7-9 with TRBJ2-7, with a possible D match to TRBD1 (5 bases). The CDR3 loop spans 16 amino acids. V lost 1 base and J 0 bases, leaving 13 bases between the germline ends. Germline assignment: CDR1 SEHNR and CDR2 FQNEAQ (reference sequence). The DNA of the CDR3 is TGTGCCAGCAGCTTAGGGGGCCTAACCTTCTCCTACGAGCAGTACTTC. Translating it yields CASSLGGLTFSYEQYF. Full variable domain (rest looked up from reference TRBV7-9 and TRBJ2-7): DTGVSQNPRHKITKRGQNVTFRCDPISEHNRLYWYRQTLGQGPEFLTYFQNEAQLEKSRLLSDRFSAERPKGSFSTLEIQRTEQGDSAMYLCASSLGGLTFSYEQYFGPGTRLTVT.